The 3 T cell receptor beta chains listed next were all sequenced from one sample in a study of T cells in Graves' hyperthyroidism and ophthalmopathy. Amplification yielded TCR beta CDR3 regions, with RNA transcripts as the source. TCR CDR3 regions were first amplified by RT-PCR with HTBI primers. TCRdb independently ran MiXCR on the multiplex PCR reads; one entry per CDR3 protein. The top ten hold about 29% of the sample, which has about 260,000 distinct CDR3 sequences, 16% seen once. Sequencing used blood. These receptors were taken from a woman aged 18-29 years with Graves' ophthalmopathy.

Concerning this clonotype: A read error may explain this, as a much larger clone is one base away. The rearrangement links TRBV2 to TRBJ2-1; 9 nucleotides agree with TRBD1. Germline V lookup: CDR1 SNHLY, CDR2 FYNNEI. This CDR3 spans 14 amino acids. In DNA, the CDR3 is TGTGCCAGCAGACGCCCGGGACAGGGCAATGAGCGGTTCTTC. Protein: CASRRPGQGNERFF.

This clonotype was counted at least ten times. DNA for the CDR3: TGCAGTGCTAGAGAAAGCGGGTTTAATCAGCCCCAGCATTTT. It encodes CSARESGFNQPQHF. This rearrangement joins TRBV20-1 to TRBJ1-5; D is ambiguous. From germline, CDR1 is DFQATT and CDR2 SNEGSKA (reference sequence). Trimming took 0 bases from V and 4 from J, leaving 10 bases between them. There are 14 residues in the CDR3.

There are many counts of this clonotype. The rearrangement joins TRBV7-6 to TRBJ2-7, with 11 bases identical to TRBD2. V was clipped by 4 bases and J by 3 bases; unmatched bases: 8. The germline CDR1 and CDR2 sequences are SGHVS and FNYEAQ. This CDR3 comprises 16 residues. Written as DNA, the CDR3 is TGTGCCAGCAGCTCCTCCCTAGCGGGGGGATACTACGAGCAGTACTTC. Translation gives CASSSSLAGGYYEQYF.